Listed below are T cell receptor beta chains from one sample, sequenced in a study of early T cells in non-severe SARS-CoV-2 infection. Via MiXCR, TCRdb re-called the 5' RACE reads, giving one row per CDR3 protein. The repertoire holds roughly 28,000 distinct CDR3 sequences, 3.5% to 4.5% seen once, with 4% to 5.5% in the top ten. Sequencing used whole blood. These receptors were collected from an adult who was a healthcare worker with PCR-confirmed SARS-CoV-2 infection or an uninfected control (not recorded which). Both conserved end residues are part of each CDR3. A D gene is named only where the DNA matches it firmly. The size entry is marked missing in some rows and otherwise reads once, few, many or a size class.

d_gene: .
j_gene: TRBJ2-7
abundance: medium-sized
v_gene: TRBV20-1
CDR3aa: CSARLGPEQYF
CDR3nt: TGCAGTGCTAGGTTGGGGCCCGAGCAGTACTTC

d_gene: TRBD1
j_gene: TRBJ2-1
abundance: many
v_gene: TRBV18
CDR3aa: CASSPRTGSNEQFF
CDR3nt: TGTGCCAGCTCACCCAGGACAGGGAGCAATGAGCAGTTCTTC

d_gene: .
j_gene: TRBJ1-1
abundance: many
v_gene: TRBV29-1
CDR3aa: CSVSRDAEAFF
CDR3nt: TGCAGCGTGTCCCGCGATGCTGAAGCTTTCTTT

d_gene: .
j_gene: TRBJ2-1
abundance: many
v_gene: TRBV7-8
CDR3aa: CASSPARVLDYNEQFF
CDR3nt: TGTGCCAGCAGCCCAGCCAGGGTACTGGACTACAATGAGCAGTTCTTC

d_gene: .
j_gene: TRBJ2-7
abundance: few
v_gene: TRBV27
CDR3aa: CASSLRGGSYEQYF
CDR3nt: TGTGCCAGCAGTTTGAGGGGGGGGTCCTACGAGCAGTACTTC

d_gene: .
j_gene: TRBJ2-5
abundance: many
v_gene: TRBV5-1
CDR3aa: CASSRWTEETQYF
CDR3nt: TGCGCCAGCAGCCGATGGACAGAAGAGACCCAGTACTTC

d_gene: .
j_gene: TRBJ2-7
abundance: many
v_gene: TRBV4-1
CDR3aa: CASSQEGVPSSYEQYF
CDR3nt: TGCGCCAGCAGCCAAGAAGGGGTCCCGAGCTCCTACGAGCAGTACTTC

d_gene: .
j_gene: TRBJ2-3
abundance: few
v_gene: TRBV30
CDR3aa: CAWSVGVRTDTQYF
CDR3nt: TGTGCCTGGAGTGTAGGAGTCCGCACAGATACGCAGTATTTT

d_gene: TRBD2
j_gene: TRBJ2-7
abundance: medium-sized
v_gene: TRBV30
CDR3aa: CAWDPGLAGGRRLEQYF
CDR3nt: TGTGCTTGGGATCCGGGACTAGCGGGGGGGCGCCGGCTCGAGCAGTACTTC

d_gene: TRBD2
j_gene: TRBJ2-3
abundance: many
v_gene: TRBV7-2
CDR3aa: CASGWRGVTDTQYF
CDR3nt: TGTGCCAGCGGCTGGCGGGGGGTGACAGATACGCAGTATTTT

d_gene: .
j_gene: TRBJ2-1
abundance: many
v_gene: TRBV11-2
CDR3aa: CASSLFWLDEQFF
CDR3nt: TGTGCCAGCAGCTTATTTTGGCTCGATGAGCAGTTCTTC

d_gene: .
j_gene: TRBJ1-1
abundance: many
v_gene: TRBV6-5
CDR3aa: CASSFSWVSSNTEAFF
CDR3nt: TGTGCCAGCAGTTTTTCATGGGTCAGTTCGAACACTGAAGCTTTCTTT

d_gene: TRBD1
j_gene: TRBJ1-1
abundance: many
v_gene: TRBV7-2
CDR3aa: CASSQGGLNTEAFF
CDR3nt: TGTGCCAGCAGCCAGGGGGGTTTGAACACTGAAGCTTTCTTT

d_gene: TRBD2
j_gene: TRBJ2-3
abundance: .
v_gene: TRBV20-1
CDR3aa: CSAILAATDTQYF
CDR3nt: TGCAGTGCGATACTAGCGGCCACAGATACGCAGTATTTT

d_gene: TRBD1
j_gene: TRBJ1-1
abundance: many
v_gene: TRBV18
CDR3aa: CASSPQGTAEAFF
CDR3nt: TGTGCCAGCTCACCTCAAGGGACAGCTGAAGCTTTCTTT

d_gene: .
j_gene: TRBJ2-3
abundance: few
v_gene: TRBV28
CDR3aa: CASSSPRGGLPTDTQYF
CDR3nt: TGTGCCAGCAGTTCCCCCAGAGGGGGATTACCCACAGATACGCAGTATTTT

d_gene: .
j_gene: TRBJ2-3
abundance: .
v_gene: TRBV20-1
CDR3aa: CSATNPGTGTDTQYF
CDR3nt: TGCAGTGCTACCAACCCCGGGACTGGCACAGATACGCAGTATTTT

d_gene: TRBD1
j_gene: TRBJ2-1
abundance: many
v_gene: TRBV7-8
CDR3aa: CASSLAPWDRAINEQFF
CDR3nt: TGTGCCAGCAGCTTAGCGCCCTGGGACAGGGCCATCAATGAGCAGTTCTTC

d_gene: .
j_gene: TRBJ1-1
abundance: many
v_gene: TRBV13
CDR3aa: CASSLTQKNTEAFF
CDR3nt: TGTGCCAGCAGCTTAACCCAGAAGAACACTGAAGCTTTCTTT

d_gene: .
j_gene: TRBJ2-3
abundance: many
v_gene: TRBV2
CDR3aa: CASSERASTDTQYF
CDR3nt: TGTGCCAGCAGTGAACGTGCTAGCACAGATACGCAGTATTTT

d_gene: TRBD2
j_gene: TRBJ2-3
abundance: many
v_gene: TRBV18
CDR3aa: CASSPPGLPLSDTQYF
CDR3nt: TGTGCCAGCTCACCGCCGGGACTACCACTCTCAGATACGCAGTATTTT

d_gene: .
j_gene: TRBJ2-2
abundance: .
v_gene: TRBV12-3/TRBV12-4
CDR3aa: CASSEGWKGTGELFF
CDR3nt: TGTGCCAGCAGTGAGGGGTGGAAGGGCACCGGGGAGCTGTTTTTT

d_gene: .
j_gene: TRBJ2-7
abundance: medium-sized
v_gene: TRBV13
CDR3aa: CASSPARSSYEQYF
CDR3nt: TGTGCCAGCAGCCCCGCTAGGAGCTCCTACGAGCAGTACTTC

d_gene: .
j_gene: TRBJ2-2
abundance: .
v_gene: TRBV12-3/TRBV12-4
CDR3aa: CASSPLGEGELFF
CDR3nt: TGTGCCAGTAGTCCTCTTGGTGAAGGGGAGCTGTTTTTT

d_gene: TRBD2
j_gene: TRBJ2-1
abundance: many
v_gene: TRBV20-1
CDR3aa: CSARTSVGGFDYNEQFF
CDR3nt: TGCAGTGCTAGGACTAGCGTGGGGGGCTTTGACTACAATGAGCAGTTCTTC

d_gene: TRBD1
j_gene: TRBJ2-7
abundance: many
v_gene: TRBV6-5
CDR3aa: CATWGTGSYEQYF
CDR3nt: TGTGCCACCTGGGGGACAGGCTCCTACGAGCAGTACTTC

d_gene: .
j_gene: TRBJ2-1
abundance: many
v_gene: TRBV2
CDR3aa: CASRGRASSVINEQFF
CDR3nt: TGTGCCAGCAGGGGCAGGGCATCATCAGTCATCAATGAGCAGTTCTTC

d_gene: .
j_gene: TRBJ2-3
abundance: many
v_gene: TRBV5-1
CDR3aa: CASSRLAHTDTQYF
CDR3nt: TGCGCCAGCAGCAGGCTAGCCCACACAGATACGCAGTATTTT

d_gene: TRBD1
j_gene: TRBJ2-1
abundance: many
v_gene: TRBV28
CDR3aa: CASSSGGFSYNEQFF
CDR3nt: TGTGCCAGCAGTTCAGGGGGCTTTTCCTACAATGAGCAGTTCTTC

d_gene: .
j_gene: TRBJ2-1
abundance: many
v_gene: TRBV6-6
CDR3aa: CASSPDTNRNEQFF
CDR3nt: TGTGCCAGCAGCCCGGATACAAACCGCAATGAGCAGTTCTTC

d_gene: .
j_gene: TRBJ2-2
abundance: many
v_gene: TRBV11-3
CDR3aa: CASSLAGAGELFF
CDR3nt: TGTGCCAGCAGCTTAGCGGGGGCCGGGGAGCTGTTTTTT

d_gene: .
j_gene: TRBJ1-1
abundance: few
v_gene: TRBV11-2
CDR3aa: CASSLDRNTEAFF
CDR3nt: TGTGCCAGCAGCCTGGACAGGAACACTGAAGCTTTCTTT

d_gene: TRBD1
j_gene: TRBJ2-3
abundance: many
v_gene: TRBV9
CDR3aa: CASSFRQGSTDTQYF
CDR3nt: TGTGCCAGCAGCTTCAGACAGGGGTCCACAGATACGCAGTATTTT

d_gene: TRBD2
j_gene: TRBJ2-5
abundance: many
v_gene: TRBV7-8
CDR3aa: CASSLVRLAGDQETQYF
CDR3nt: TGTGCCAGCAGCTTAGTGCGACTAGCGGGAGACCAAGAGACCCAGTACTTC

d_gene: .
j_gene: TRBJ2-1
abundance: many
v_gene: TRBV27
CDR3aa: CASSLLRLRVNEQFF
CDR3nt: TGTGCCAGCAGTTTATTGAGGTTGAGGGTCAATGAGCAGTTCTTC

d_gene: .
j_gene: TRBJ1-3
abundance: few
v_gene: TRBV7-6
CDR3aa: CASSQVQSSPIYF
CDR3nt: TGTGCCAGCAGCCAAGTACAGAGCTCTCCCATATATTTT

d_gene: TRBD2
j_gene: TRBJ2-1
abundance: many
v_gene: TRBV19
CDR3aa: CASRGLAGRNEQFF
CDR3nt: TGTGCCAGTAGAGGACTAGCGGGCCGAAATGAGCAGTTCTTC

d_gene: .
j_gene: TRBJ2-4
abundance: many
v_gene: TRBV29-1
CDR3aa: CSVRDTLEGIQYF
CDR3nt: TGCAGCGTAAGGGACACCCTGGAGGGCATTCAGTACTTC

d_gene: .
j_gene: TRBJ1-1
abundance: many
v_gene: TRBV20-1
CDR3aa: CSATTALNTEAFF
CDR3nt: TGCAGTGCTACTACCGCGCTGAACACTGAAGCTTTCTTT

d_gene: .
j_gene: TRBJ2-3
abundance: few
v_gene: TRBV4-1
CDR3aa: CASSQMRGWADTQYF
CDR3nt: TGCGCCAGCAGCCAAATGCGGGGTTGGGCAGATACGCAGTATTTT